These T cell receptor beta chains were read from a single sample in a study of cytomegalovirus exposure and HLA in healthy donors. Repertoires were generated with immunoSEQ multiplex PCR, while TCRdb's copy carries only in-frame clones and drops some. The table has about 360,000 clones, 70% to 90% seen once. What was sequenced was PBMCs. These receptors were collected from a woman aged 18 to 35 in good health and CMV-seronegative. The conserved cysteine and the conserved F or W are not part of the CDR3 here.

j_gene: TRBJ2-7; v_gene: TRBV29-1; CDR3aa: SVGVGLAGGRGEQY
j_gene: TRBJ2-1; v_gene: TRBV7-2; CDR3aa: ASSRQYNEQF
j_gene: TRBJ2-5; v_gene: TRBV10-3; CDR3aa: AISERLASQETQY
j_gene: TRBJ2-5; v_gene: TRBV30; CDR3aa: AWSNQGGETQY
j_gene: TRBJ1-2; v_gene: TRBV10-3; CDR3aa: AISQTATYGYT
j_gene: TRBJ2-2; v_gene: TRBV2; CDR3aa: ASTGSVDTGELF
j_gene: TRBJ1-2; v_gene: TRBV28; CDR3aa: ASRASPRTPYGYT
j_gene: TRBJ1-5; v_gene: TRBV5-5; CDR3aa: ASSFYSNQPQH
j_gene: TRBJ2-1; v_gene: TRBV6-5; CDR3aa: ASSGTGRQF
j_gene: TRBJ2-7; v_gene: TRBV5-1; CDR3aa: ASSQGLRRGEQY
j_gene: TRBJ1-5; v_gene: TRBV19; CDR3aa: ASSARAYQPQH
j_gene: TRBJ1-2; v_gene: TRBV25-1; CDR3aa: ASSEFTGSYGYT
j_gene: TRBJ2-2; v_gene: TRBV5-1; CDR3aa: ASSLPAGGSLANTGELF
j_gene: TRBJ2-7; v_gene: TRBV7-6; CDR3aa: ASSSQGTSYEQY
j_gene: TRBJ1-4; v_gene: TRBV5-6; CDR3aa: ASSLTQGAGEKLF
j_gene: TRBJ1-2; v_gene: TRBV6-1; CDR3aa: ASRPRSNYGYT
j_gene: TRBJ2-7; v_gene: TRBV5-1; CDR3aa: ASSLDGTGGYEQY
j_gene: TRBJ2-2; v_gene: TRBV9; CDR3aa: ASGLAANTGELF
j_gene: TRBJ1-2; v_gene: TRBV2; CDR3aa: ASSGGQGSHFSGYT
j_gene: TRBJ2-7; v_gene: TRBV27; CDR3aa: ASRVWAGRPYEQY
j_gene: TRBJ1-5; v_gene: TRBV28; CDR3aa: ASSSGTGGVQPQH
j_gene: TRBJ2-5; v_gene: TRBV20-1; CDR3aa: SATRETQY
j_gene: TRBJ2-2; v_gene: TRBV18; CDR3aa: ASSPGRGARNGELF
j_gene: TRBJ1-3; v_gene: TRBV9; CDR3aa: ASSATGGENTIY
j_gene: TRBJ2-7; v_gene: TRBV7-6; CDR3aa: ASSLGPLGGYSYEQY
j_gene: TRBJ2-7; v_gene: TRBV5-1; CDR3aa: ASSLGLADSYEQY
j_gene: TRBJ2-1; v_gene: TRBV5-6; CDR3aa: ASSSFLAGGQYNEQF
j_gene: TRBJ1-3; v_gene: TRBV28; CDR3aa: ASSYGLSGNTIY
j_gene: TRBJ1-1; v_gene: TRBV6-1; CDR3aa: ASSVPWDRGLTTEAF
j_gene: TRBJ2-7; v_gene: TRBV9; CDR3aa: ASSGSGKGGHEQY
j_gene: TRBJ1-2; v_gene: TRBV28; CDR3aa: ASSFGPQNYGYT
j_gene: TRBJ2-1; v_gene: TRBV2; CDR3aa: ASRARDRGNEQF
j_gene: TRBJ2-6; v_gene: TRBV2; CDR3aa: ASTKTGVTGANVLT
j_gene: TRBJ2-1; v_gene: TRBV7-7; CDR3aa: ASSPPGGGYNEQF
j_gene: TRBJ1-2; v_gene: TRBV7-9; CDR3aa: AHTTGVPLNGYT
j_gene: TRBJ1-4; v_gene: TRBV4-1; CDR3aa: ASSLVPGGREEKLF
j_gene: TRBJ2-7; v_gene: TRBV5-1; CDR3aa: ASSAPSGTGTYEQY
j_gene: TRBJ2-7; v_gene: TRBV15; CDR3aa: ATSRDTLTYEQY
j_gene: TRBJ1-2; v_gene: TRBV6-1; CDR3aa: ASSEFGGSRRYGYT
j_gene: TRBJ1-5; v_gene: TRBV2; CDR3aa: ASCGGGNQPQH
j_gene: TRBJ1-1; v_gene: TRBV7-8; CDR3aa: ASSLIKPDTEAF
j_gene: TRBJ2-1; v_gene: TRBV6-1; CDR3aa: ASSEAGPGTGPYNEQF
j_gene: TRBJ2-2; v_gene: TRBV19; CDR3aa: ASTQGSTGELF
j_gene: TRBJ2-7; v_gene: TRBV7-8; CDR3aa: ASITGGGEQY
j_gene: TRBJ2-5; v_gene: TRBV28; CDR3aa: ASSLGGRGETQY
j_gene: TRBJ2-7; v_gene: TRBV28; CDR3aa: ASMGGGGTYEQY
j_gene: TRBJ2-1; v_gene: TRBV7-9; CDR3aa: ASFGTGSFDEQF
j_gene: TRBJ1-6; v_gene: TRBV28; CDR3aa: ASRTPTGALSPLH
j_gene: TRBJ1-6; v_gene: TRBV28; CDR3aa: ASPRQGENSPLH
j_gene: TRBJ2-7; v_gene: TRBV28; CDR3aa: AVQIKSSYEQY
j_gene: TRBJ2-1; v_gene: TRBV4-1; CDR3aa: ASSQVRTPYNEQF
j_gene: TRBJ2-3; v_gene: TRBV9; CDR3aa: ASSALASYKD
j_gene: TRBJ2-7; v_gene: TRBV27; CDR3aa: ASSLAVSSYEQY
j_gene: TRBJ2-1; v_gene: TRBV7-8; CDR3aa: ASSLAQVVYNEQF
j_gene: TRBJ2-3; v_gene: TRBV7-9; CDR3aa: ASSFDRGGSPTDTQY